Each of the 21 T cell receptor beta chains below was sequenced from the same sample in a study of molecular identifiers for immune sequencing clone quantification. One entry per CDR3 protein, called by TCRdb with MiXCR from the PCR reads. The profile shows over 600,000 distinct CDR3 sequences, roughly 21% of them singletons. The sequencing sample was made of naive CD8+ T cells from blood, with Jurkat cell RNA spiked in. As to subset: FACS-sorted CD8+CD4-CCR7+CD45RA+ naive T cells. These receptor sequences come from a human donor in good health. Some libraries in this study had Jurkat cell RNA spiked in.

This clonotype has at least ten counts. The rearrangement joins TRBV20-1 to TRBJ2-1; the D is unclear. The CDR3 is made up of 16 amino acids. Trimming removed 1 base from V and 7 bases from J, with 20 bases in between. CDR1 is DFQATT, CDR2 SNEGSKA, per germline (reference sequence). CDR3 in amino acids: CSARGFPEASRNEQFF. Here the CDR3 DNA reads TGCAGTGCTAGAGGATTCCCCGAGGCGAGCAGGAATGAGCAGTTCTTC.

This clonotype was picked up many times. This chain joins TRBV6-5 and TRBJ1-5; D not resolved. CDR3 length equals 13 residues. From germline, CDR1 is MNHEY and CDR2 SVGAGI. Trimming removed 2 bases at V and 5 bases at J, with 7 bases between. CDR3 protein: CASSYQRDQPQHF. The CDR3 DNA sequence: TGTGCCAGCAGTTACCAGAGAGATCAGCCCCAGCATTTT.

The chain has TRBV2 and TRBJ1-4; TRBD1 might be the D (5 bases). CDR3 length equals 15 residues. Per germline, CDR1 SNHLY and CDR2 FYNNEI. Trimming took off 5 bases at V and 4 bases at J, with 14 bases between the two ends. CDR3 bases: TGTGCCAGCAGTACCGGGACCAGCGTTAATGAAAAACTGTTTTTT. It encodes CASSTGTSVNEKLFF.

There are many counts of this clonotype. Germline is not matched at one junction end, which may reflect a read error. The gene calls are TRBV14 and TRBJ2-1, with D tentatively TRBD2 (6 bases). The CDR3 runs to 14 residues. Looked up from germline, CDR1 is SGHDN and CDR2 is FVKESK. The CDR3 DNA sequence: TGTGCCAGCAGCCCGACTAGTAGGTTGGACTATGGGCACTTC. It is translated as CASSPTSRLDYGHF.

Note on this clonotype: This may arise from a read error, as a much more abundant clone is one base away. The chain joins TRBV6-5 to TRBJ2-5, with 9 bases matching TRBD1. CDR1 is MNHEY and CDR2 is SVGAGI in the germline V gene. V lost 2 bases to trimming and J lost 1 base; unmatched junction nucleotides: 8. The CDR3 sequence is 17 residues long. In DNA, the CDR3 is TGTGCCAGCAGTTACCAGCGGACAGGGGATCGCCAAGAGACCCAGTACTTC. As protein: CASSYQRTGDRQETQYF.

This clonotype was recorded a few times. A single base separates this from a much larger clone, so it may be a read error. This chain links TRBV7-6 with TRBJ2-3, with 7 bases aligning to TRBD2. Germline CDR1 reads SGHVS; CDR2 reads FNYEAQ. This CDR3 spans 15 amino acids. This CDR3 is CAGSFSGSETDTQYF. The DNA of the CDR3 is TGTGCCGGCAGCTTTAGCGGGTCTGAGACAGATACGCAGTATTTT.

Note on this clonotype: At one end, the junction sequence differs from germline, possibly due to a read error. CDR3 amino acids: CANSSRSDTDTQYF. CDR3 in DNA: TGTGCCAACAGTTCCCGTAGCGACACAGATACGCAGTATTTT. V and J are TRBV12-3 or TRBV12-4 and TRBJ2-3; D may be TRBD2 (5 bases). This CDR3 contains 14 residues.

The sample holds a few counts of this clonotype. The genes are TRBV3-1 and TRBJ2-3, with a weak D call TRBD2 (6 bases). Germline loops: CDR1 LGHDT, CDR2 YNNKEL (reference sequence). Trimming left V 5 bases short and J 1 base short, with 13 bases between. This CDR3 contains 15 residues. CDR3 nucleotides: TGTGCCAGCAGCATCACGGGGGTTGGCACAGATACGCAGTATTTT. The encoded protein is CASSITGVGTDTQYF.

Remarks on this clonotype: A much larger clone is a single base away; this may be a read error. The chain uses TRBV2 and TRBJ1-4; unclear D gene. This CDR3 region has 15 residues. Germline V gene sequence: CDR1 SNHLY, CDR2 FYNNEI. The V gene lost 3 bases and the J gene lost 0 bases, with 8 bases spanning the gap. DNA for the CDR3: TGTGCCAGCAGTGATGGGTTATCAACTAATGAAAAACTGTTTTTT. Translating it yields CASSDGLSTNEKLFF.

This clonotype was seen ten or more times. The gene calls are TRBV2 and TRBJ2-7; D remains unclear. V lost 1 base and J 3 bases, leaving 7 bases between the germline ends. Per germline, CDR1 SNHLY and CDR2 FYNNEI. The length of the CDR3 is 13 residues. Here the CDR3 DNA reads TGTGCCAGCAGTGAAGTTACGGGCTACGAGCAGTACTTC. Its translation is CASSEVTGYEQYF.

The chain combines TRBV3-1 with TRBJ2-2; D may be TRBD1 (6 bases). This CDR3 is 15 amino acids long. Trimming took 3 bases from V and 9 from J, leaving 17 bases between them. The germline V gene has CDR1 LGHDT and CDR2 YNNKEL (reference sequence). The CDR3 DNA reads TGTGCCAGCAGCCATCACCTACAACAGGGCCGGGAGCTGTTTTTT. It codes for CASSHHLQQGRELFF.

In this sample, this clonotype turned up many times. This rearrangement joins TRBV27 to TRBJ2-7, with D uncertain. V was pared by 4 bases and J by 3 bases, with 19 bases between. The CDR3 covers 16 residues. Germline CDR1 and CDR2: MNHEY and SMNVEV (reference sequence). The CDR3 DNA is TGTGCCAGCAGTTCGCGGACCGGCAACCACAACTACGAGCAGTACTTC. Protein product: CASSSRTGNHNYEQYF.

In its sample, this clonotype was seen many times. The chain carries TRBV10-3 and TRBJ2-3; D gene ambiguous. The V gene lost 0 bases and the J gene lost 0 bases, with 4 bases spanning the gap. CDR1 and CDR2 from the germline V gene are ENHRY and SYGVKD. This CDR3 has 14 residues. The CDR3 DNA follows: TGTGCCATCAGTGAGTCGACTAGCACAGATACGCAGTATTTT. Its translation is CAISESTSTDTQYF.

This clonotype was picked up many times. The chain couples TRBV18 to TRBJ2-1; 8 positions match TRBD1. The germline gives CDR1 KGHSH, CDR2 LQKENI. This CDR3 has 15 amino acids. Trimming at V came to 5 bases and at J to 8 bases, leaving 11 bases not matched to a gene. The CDR3, as DNA: TGTGCCAGCTCAGACGGACAGGGCCGGTCCTATGAGCAGTTCTTC. Translation: CASSDGQGRSYEQFF.

The V gene is TRBV11-3, the J gene TRBJ1-5, with TRBD1 matching 9 bases. The CDR3 is 16 amino acids. Germline lookup yields CDR1 SGHNT and CDR2 YENEEA. After removal of 1 base from V and 4 bases from J, the junction contained 5 bases not matched to a gene. The CDR3 loop is CASSLVSGQGNQPQHF. The DNA of the CDR3 is TGTGCCAGCAGCTTAGTTTCGGGACAGGGAAATCAGCCCCAGCATTTT. Filled out from reference TRBV11-3 and TRBJ1-5, the complete variable domain reads EAGVVQSPRYKIIEKKQPVAFWCNPISGHNTLYWYLQNLGQGPELLIRYENEEAVDDSQLPKDRFSAERLKGVDSTLKIQPAELGDSAVYLCASSLVSGQGNQPQHFGDGTRLSIL.

As regards this clonotype: Possible read error: a much larger clone is one base away. This chain connects TRBV20-1 to TRBJ2-7, with 10 positions matching TRBD1. The CDR3 has 13 residues. Germline V CDR1 and CDR2: DFQATT, SNEGSKA (reference sequence). This CDR3 reads CSAGTGESYERYF. CDR3 DNA sequence: TGCAGTGCGGGGACAGGGGAGTCCTACGAGCGGTACTTC.

This clonotype was detected many times. The genes are TRBV30 and TRBJ2-7; 9 nucleotides align to TRBD1. The CDR3 length is 13 residues. V was pared by 4 bases and J by 7 bases, with 8 bases of the junction left unmatched. The germline gives CDR1 GTSNPN, CDR2 SVGIG (reference sequence). CDR3 protein: CAWMTGGTEEQYF. CDR3 coding DNA: TGTGCCTGGATGACAGGGGGTACGGAAGAGCAGTACTTC.

The chain uses TRBV7-9 and TRBJ1-2; 7 nucleotides agree with TRBD1. Per germline, CDR1 SEHNR and CDR2 FQNEAQ (reference sequence). This CDR3 is built from 18 residues. The V and J ends lost 0 bases and 5 bases, in that order; junction bases with no gene match: 15. The CDR3 loop is CASSLAMSGGRNGYGYTF. Written as DNA, the CDR3 is TGTGCCAGCAGCTTAGCGATGTCAGGGGGGAGGAATGGATATGGCTACACCTTC. Full variable domain (missing parts from reference TRBV7-9 and TRBJ1-2): DTGVSQNPRHKITKRGQNVTFRCDPISEHNRLYWYRQTLGQGPEFLTYFQNEAQLEKSRLLSDRFSAERPKGSFSTLEIQRTEQGDSAMYLCASSLAMSGGRNGYGYTFGSGTRLTVV.

This clonotype was counted a few times. The genes are TRBV20-1 and TRBJ1-2; possibly TRBD1 for D (5 bases). This CDR3 spans 15 amino acids. V gave up 3 bases and J gave up 0 bases, with 14 bases separating them. From germline, CDR1 is DFQATT and CDR2 SNEGSKA (reference sequence). In DNA, the CDR3 is TGCAGTGCTAGGAGTCCGGACACATCTAACTATGGCTACACCTTC. Its translation: CSARSPDTSNYGYTF.

Notes on this clonotype: As the CDR3 is not closed by the conserved phenylalanine or tryptophan, this likely results from a read error. J is TRBJ2-1 and V is TRBV27; 8 nucleotides agree with TRBD2. V was pared by 2 bases and J by 0 bases, with 9 bases of the junction left unmatched. Germline V gives CDR1 MNHEY, CDR2 SMNVEV (reference sequence). The CDR3 runs 18 residues. This CDR3 is CASSLAASGFISYNEQFI. Written as DNA, the CDR3 is TGTGCCAGCAGTTTAGCGGCTAGCGGGTTTATCTCCTACAATGAGCAGTTCATC.

The rearrangement uses TRBV11-2 and TRBJ2-1, with D uncertain. CDR3 length: 13 residues. With 5 bases removed from V and 7 bases from J, the gap between germline ends came to 12 bases. Germline V gives CDR1 SGHAT, CDR2 FQNNGV. The CDR3 region has the DNA TGTGCCAGCAGCGTATATAGCTTTAATGAGCAGTTCTTC. It codes for CASSVYSFNEQFF.